The 8 T cell receptor beta chains below all came from one sample that was sequenced in a study of T cell clonotyping in hematopoietic cell transplantation. Using immunoSEQ multiplex PCR, the repertoire was profiled, and TCRdb retains in-frame clones only, with some absent. The sample has under 15,000 clones, approximately 80% seen once. This specimen was PBMCs, taken 100 days after allogeneic stem cell transplant. The receptors were gathered from a female patient aged 40-49 years who had an allogeneic stem cell transplant from a related donor, so T cells may come from the graft donor. Some clones in this sample may be carry-over from other donors' samples.

This rearrangement joins TRBV5-6 to TRBJ2-6; D ambiguous. Germline V gene lookup returns CDR1 SGHDT and CDR2 YYEEEE. V was cut by 0 bases and J by 2 bases, with 6 bases left in between. The CDR3 length is 15 residues. In DNA, the CDR3 is TGTGCCAGCAGCTTGGGAGGACCTGGGGCCAACGTCCTGACTTTC. Encoded protein: CASSLGGPGANVLTF. Full variable domain (remainder filled in from reference TRBV5-6 and TRBJ2-6): DAGVTQSPTHLIKTRGQQVTLRCSPKSGHDTVSWYQQALGQGPQFIFQYYEEEERQRGNFPDRFSGHQFPNYSSELNVNALLLGDSALYLCASSLGGPGANVLTFGAGSRLTVL.

The genes are TRBV6-5 and TRBJ1-4, with a weak D call TRBD1 (6 bases). Germline CDR1 and CDR2: MNHEY and SVGAGI. The CDR3 is 14 amino acids. V was cut by 4 bases and J by 7 bases, with 13 bases left in between. The CDR3 region has the DNA TGTGCCAGCAGTTTTGTCAGGGGAAGTGAAAAACTGTTTTTT. Translation: CASSFVRGSEKLFF.

CDR3 nucleotide sequence: TGTGCCATCAGTGAAGACAGGCAAGAGACCCAGTACTTC. This translates into CAISEDRQETQYF. This rearrangement joins TRBV10-3 to TRBJ2-5, with a tentative D call TRBD1 (6 bases). Germline V gene sequence: CDR1 ENHRY, CDR2 SYGVKD. The V end was cut by 3 bases, the J end by 2 bases, with 7 bases between. The CDR3 is 13 amino acids.

V gene TRBV28 combines with J gene TRBJ1-1; D unclear. V shed 6 bases and J shed 1 base, with 15 bases lying between them. CDR1 and CDR2 from the germline V gene are MDHEN and SYDVKM. The CDR3 has 15 residues. The CDR3 here is CASSPQPGWNTEAFF. CDR3 coding DNA: TGTGCCAGCAGCCCTCAACCGGGGTGGAACACTGAAGCTTTCTTT.

The chain has TRBV30 and TRBJ1-2; weak D call: TRBD1 (5 bases). The CDR3 length is 11 residues. Germline V gene data show CDR1 as GTSNPN and CDR2 as SVGIG (reference sequence). V was shortened by 2 bases and J by 4 bases, with 5 bases between the two germline ends. CDR3 bases: TGTGCCTGGAGTCAGGGCTATGGCTACACCTTC. Translated: CAWSQGYGYTF.

The rearrangement uses TRBV27 and TRBJ2-7; TRBD2 matches at 12 bases. V gave up 8 bases and J gave up 5 bases; unmatched junction bases: 1. Germline CDR1 is MNHEY and CDR2 is SMNVEV (reference sequence). CDR3 length equals 12 residues. The CDR3 nucleotides are TGTGCCAGCCTAGCGGGAGGGCACGAGCAGTACTTC. Its protein product is CASLAGGHEQYF.

The chain carries TRBV7-9 and TRBJ2-7, with no clear D. The germline V and J ends were trimmed by 4 bases and 7 bases, with 14 bases remaining between them. Germline V gene lookup returns CDR1 SEHNR and CDR2 FQNEAQ (reference sequence). The CDR3 is 13 residues long. The CDR3 region has the DNA TGTGCCAGCAGCTCTTTAATAATCTATGAGCAGTACTTC. It translates to CASSSLIIYEQYF.

The chain couples TRBV6-4 to TRBJ2-3; 8 bases fit TRBD2. V dropped 5 bases and J dropped 2; count of bases not matched to a gene: 6. This CDR3 region has 15 residues. From germline, CDR1 is MRHNA and CDR2 SNTAGT. The CDR3 DNA reads TGTGCCAGCAGTTTAGCGGGGAACCCCACAGATACGCAGTATTTT. This translates into CASSLAGNPTDTQYF.